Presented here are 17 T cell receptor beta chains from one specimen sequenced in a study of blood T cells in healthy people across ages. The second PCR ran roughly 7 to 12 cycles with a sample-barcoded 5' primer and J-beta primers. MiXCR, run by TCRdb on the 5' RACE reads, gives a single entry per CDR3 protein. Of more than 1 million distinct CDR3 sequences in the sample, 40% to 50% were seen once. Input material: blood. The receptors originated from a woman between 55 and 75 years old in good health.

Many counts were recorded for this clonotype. The CDR3 spells CASSLTGGRSAQYF. In DNA form, the CDR3 reads TGTGCCAGCAGTTTGACAGGGGGTCGCTCTGCCCAGTACTTC. J is TRBJ2-5 and V is TRBV28, with 9 positions matching TRBD1. Germline V gene lookup returns CDR1 MDHEN and CDR2 SYDVKM. This CDR3 has 14 residues. The V segment lost 3 bases and the J segment 9 bases; nucleotides outside the gene matches: 8.

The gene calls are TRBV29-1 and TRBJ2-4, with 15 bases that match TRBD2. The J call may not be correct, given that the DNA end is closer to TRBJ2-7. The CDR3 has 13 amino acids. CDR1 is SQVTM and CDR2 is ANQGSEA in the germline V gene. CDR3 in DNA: TGCAGCGTTAGGGGACTAGCGGGAGGCGAGCAGTACTTC. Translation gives CSVRGLAGGEQYF.

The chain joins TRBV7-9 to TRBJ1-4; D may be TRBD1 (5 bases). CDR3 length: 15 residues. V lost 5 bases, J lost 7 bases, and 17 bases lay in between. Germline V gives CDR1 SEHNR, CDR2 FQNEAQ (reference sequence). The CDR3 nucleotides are TGTGCCAGCAGCCCAACCGCCGGGGCTTCTGAAAAACTGTTTTTT. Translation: CASSPTAGASEKLFF.

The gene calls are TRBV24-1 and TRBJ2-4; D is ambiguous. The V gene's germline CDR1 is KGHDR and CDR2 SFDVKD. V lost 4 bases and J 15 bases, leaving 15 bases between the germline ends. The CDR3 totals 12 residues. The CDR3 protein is CATSEGPYERYF. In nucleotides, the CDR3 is TGTGCCACCAGTGAGGGCCCCTACGAGCGGTACTTC.

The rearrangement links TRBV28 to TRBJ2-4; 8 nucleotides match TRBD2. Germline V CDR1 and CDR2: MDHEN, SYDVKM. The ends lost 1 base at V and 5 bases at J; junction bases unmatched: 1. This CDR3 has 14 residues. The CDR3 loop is CASSLSGGENIQYF. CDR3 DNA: TGTGCCAGCAGTTTATCGGGGGGGGAAAACATTCAGTACTTC.

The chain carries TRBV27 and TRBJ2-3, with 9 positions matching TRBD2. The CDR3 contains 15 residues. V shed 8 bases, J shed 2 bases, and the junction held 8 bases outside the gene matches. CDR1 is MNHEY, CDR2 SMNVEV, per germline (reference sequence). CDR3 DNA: TGTGCCAGCGCCCTGCGGGAGGGCCCCACAGATACGCAGTATTTT. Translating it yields CASALREGPTDTQYF.

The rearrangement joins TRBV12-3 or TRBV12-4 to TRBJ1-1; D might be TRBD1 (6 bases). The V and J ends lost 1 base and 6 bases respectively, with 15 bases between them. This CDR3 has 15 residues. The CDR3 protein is CASSLGGGGGAEAFF. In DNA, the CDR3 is TGTGCCAGCAGTTTAGGGGGAGGGGGAGGGGCTGAAGCTTTCTTT.

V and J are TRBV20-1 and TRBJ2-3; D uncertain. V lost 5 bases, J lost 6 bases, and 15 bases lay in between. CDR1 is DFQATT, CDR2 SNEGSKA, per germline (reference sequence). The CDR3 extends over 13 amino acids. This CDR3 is CSASPRPYDTQYF. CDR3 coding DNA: TGCAGTGCTTCTCCCCGGCCCTACGATACGCAGTATTTT.

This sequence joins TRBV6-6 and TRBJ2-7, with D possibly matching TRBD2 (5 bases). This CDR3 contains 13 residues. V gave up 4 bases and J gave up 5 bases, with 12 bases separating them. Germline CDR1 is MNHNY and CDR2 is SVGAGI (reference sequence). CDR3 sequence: CASSSTRAHEQYF. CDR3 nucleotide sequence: TGTGCCAGCAGTTCCACTAGGGCCCACGAGCAGTACTTC.

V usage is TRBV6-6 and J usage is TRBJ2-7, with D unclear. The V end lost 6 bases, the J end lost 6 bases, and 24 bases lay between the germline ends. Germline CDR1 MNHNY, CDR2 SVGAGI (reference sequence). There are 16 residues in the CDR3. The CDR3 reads CASRIQTRSLFGEQYF. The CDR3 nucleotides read TGTGCCAGCAGAATACAGACACGTTCTCTTTTTGGCGAGCAGTACTTC.

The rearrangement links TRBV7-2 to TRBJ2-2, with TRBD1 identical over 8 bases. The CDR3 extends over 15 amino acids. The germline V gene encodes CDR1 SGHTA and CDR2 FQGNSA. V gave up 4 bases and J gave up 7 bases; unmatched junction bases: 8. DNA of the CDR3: TGTGCCAGCAGCTCCCAGGGGGCGCAGATCGGGGAGCTGTTTTTT. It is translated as CASSSQGAQIGELFF. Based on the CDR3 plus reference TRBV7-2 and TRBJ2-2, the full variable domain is GAGVSQSPSNKVTEKGKDVELRCDPISGHTALYWYRQSLGQGLEFLIYFQGNSAPDKSGLPSDRFSAERTGGSVSTLTIQRTQQEDSAVYLCASSSQGAQIGELFFGEGSRLTVL.

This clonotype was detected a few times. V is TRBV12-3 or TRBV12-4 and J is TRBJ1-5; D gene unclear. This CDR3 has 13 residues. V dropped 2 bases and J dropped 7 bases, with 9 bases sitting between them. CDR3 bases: TGTGCCAGCAGTTTATCAAGGGAACAGCCCCAGCATTTT. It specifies CASSLSREQPQHF.

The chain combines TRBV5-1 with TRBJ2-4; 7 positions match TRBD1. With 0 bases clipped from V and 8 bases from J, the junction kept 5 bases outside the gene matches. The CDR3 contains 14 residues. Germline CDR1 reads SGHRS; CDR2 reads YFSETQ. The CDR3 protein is CASSLGTGADIQYF. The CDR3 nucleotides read TGCGCCAGCAGCTTGGGAACAGGGGCGGACATTCAGTACTTC.

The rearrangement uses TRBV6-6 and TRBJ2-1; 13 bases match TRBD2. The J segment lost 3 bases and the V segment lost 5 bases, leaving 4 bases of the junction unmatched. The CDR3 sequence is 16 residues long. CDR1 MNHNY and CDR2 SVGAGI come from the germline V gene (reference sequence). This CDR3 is CASSAGLAGDYNEQFF. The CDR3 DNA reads TGTGCCAGCAGTGCTGGACTAGCGGGAGACTACAATGAGCAGTTCTTC.

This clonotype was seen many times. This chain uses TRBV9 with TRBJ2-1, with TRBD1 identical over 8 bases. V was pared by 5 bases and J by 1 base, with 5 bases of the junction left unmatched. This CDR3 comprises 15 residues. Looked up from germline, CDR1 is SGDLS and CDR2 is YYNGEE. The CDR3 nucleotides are TGTGCCAGCAGTGAAACAGGGGGTTCCTACAATGAGCAGTTCTTC. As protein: CASSETGGSYNEQFF.

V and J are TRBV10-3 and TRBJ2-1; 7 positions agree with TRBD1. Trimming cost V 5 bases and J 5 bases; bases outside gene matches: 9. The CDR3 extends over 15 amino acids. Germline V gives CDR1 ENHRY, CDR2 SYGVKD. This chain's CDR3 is CAISLVGRGHNEQFF. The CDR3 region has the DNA TGTGCCATCAGTCTAGTGGGAAGGGGGCACAATGAGCAGTTCTTC.

The CDR3 nucleotides are TGTGCCAGCAGCGATGACAGACAGAACACTGAAGCTTTCTTT. This sequence encodes CASSDDRQNTEAFF. The chain links TRBV7-9 to TRBJ1-1; TRBD1 might be the D (5 bases). This CDR3 is built from 14 residues. Germline V gives CDR1 SEHNR, CDR2 FQNEAQ (reference sequence). V was pared by 5 bases and J by 1 base, with 11 bases between. The variable domain in full, completed from reference TRBV7-9 and TRBJ1-1, reads DTGVSQNPRHKITKRGQNVTFRCDPISEHNRLYWYRQTLGQGPEFLTYFQNEAQLEKSRLLSDRFSAERPKGSFSTLEIQRTEQGDSAMYLCASSDDRQNTEAFFGQGTRLTVV.